This TCR beta chain emerged from a study of cytomegalovirus exposure and HLA in healthy donors. The CDR3 is 15 amino acids. CDR1 is MDHEN and CDR2 is SYDVKM in the germline V gene. The V end lost 2 bases, the J end lost 0 bases, and 8 bases lay between the germline ends. PCR was performed using 60 Vbeta and 13 Jbeta primers. Produced via immunoSEQ multiplex PCR; TCRdb's table is partial and in-frame only. The sample includes some 120,000 clones, over 60% of them seen just once. This TCR came from a young man in good health and CMV-seropositive. The chain couples TRBV28 to TRBJ1-3; D unresolved. Sequencing input: PBMCs. CDR3 sequence (DNA): TGTGCCAGCAGTTTACCGTACAACTCTGGAAACACCATATATTTT. It yields the protein CASSLPYNSGNTIYF.